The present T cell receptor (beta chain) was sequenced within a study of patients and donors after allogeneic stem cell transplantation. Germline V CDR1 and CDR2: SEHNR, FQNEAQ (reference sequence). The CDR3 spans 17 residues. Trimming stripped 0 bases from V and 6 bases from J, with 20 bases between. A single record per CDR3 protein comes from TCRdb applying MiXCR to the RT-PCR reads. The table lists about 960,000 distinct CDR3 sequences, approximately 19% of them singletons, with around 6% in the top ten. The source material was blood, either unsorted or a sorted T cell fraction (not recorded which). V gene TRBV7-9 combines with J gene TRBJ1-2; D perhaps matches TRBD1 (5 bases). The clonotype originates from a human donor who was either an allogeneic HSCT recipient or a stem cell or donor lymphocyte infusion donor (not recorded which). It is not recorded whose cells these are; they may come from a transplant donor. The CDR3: CASSLAPYRTLGHGYTF. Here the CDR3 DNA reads TGTGCCAGCAGCTTAGCACCGTACAGGACCCTGGGCCATGGCTACACCTTC.